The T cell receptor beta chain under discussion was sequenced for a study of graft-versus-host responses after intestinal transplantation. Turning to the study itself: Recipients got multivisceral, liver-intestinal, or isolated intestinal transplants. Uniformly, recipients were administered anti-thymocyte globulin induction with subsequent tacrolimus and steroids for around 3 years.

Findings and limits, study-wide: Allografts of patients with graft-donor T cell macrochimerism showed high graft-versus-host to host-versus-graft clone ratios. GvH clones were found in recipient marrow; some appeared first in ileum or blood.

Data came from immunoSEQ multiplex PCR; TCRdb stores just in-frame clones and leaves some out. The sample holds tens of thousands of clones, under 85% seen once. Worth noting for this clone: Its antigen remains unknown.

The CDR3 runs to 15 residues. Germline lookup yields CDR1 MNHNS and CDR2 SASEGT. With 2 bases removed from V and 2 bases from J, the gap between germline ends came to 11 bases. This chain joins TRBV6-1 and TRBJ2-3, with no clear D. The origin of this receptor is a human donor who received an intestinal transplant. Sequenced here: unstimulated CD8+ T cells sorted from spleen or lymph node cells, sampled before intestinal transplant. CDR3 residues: CASSEYPGYTDTQYF. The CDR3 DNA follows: TGTGCCAGCAGTGAATACCCAGGATACACAGATACGCAGTATTTT.